Presented here are 11 T cell receptor beta chains from one specimen sequenced in a study of CD8+ T cells in alopecia areata. Extraction and reverse transcription of RNA yielded cDNA as the sequencing template. Sequencing used immunoSEQ multiplex PCR; TCRdb keeps in-frame clones, though not all of them. The repertoire holds approximately 200,000 clones, 45% to 65% seen once, with about 3.5% in the top ten. Treatment: oral pan-JAK inhibitor, 5-10 mg twice daily. The sequenced sample was CD4+ T cells sorted from blood, obtained at week 4, from a patient treated with tofacitinib. These receptors originate from a human donor with alopecia areata.

The rearrangement joins TRBV30 to TRBJ1-1, with D unclear. Germline-derived CDR1 and CDR2 are GTSNPN and SVGIG (reference sequence). Trimming shortened V by 1 base and J by 1 base, and 13 bases separated the two germline ends. The CDR3 runs to 15 residues. The CDR3: CAWSAARPPNTEAFF. CDR3 nucleotide sequence: TGTGCCTGGAGTGCCGCGAGACCCCCGAACACTGAAGCTTTCTTT.

V is TRBV25-1 and J is TRBJ2-5; D unclear. V lost 0 bases, J lost 4 bases, and 6 bases lay in between. Per the germline V gene, CDR1 is MGHDK and CDR2 is SYGVNS. The CDR3 extends over 13 amino acids. The CDR3 DNA reads TGTGCCAGCAGTGAATATCCGGGAGAGACCCAGTACTTC. It codes for CASSEYPGETQYF. The full variable domain, in which reference TRBV25-1 and TRBJ2-5 provide the parts outside the CDR3, is EADIYQTPRYLVIGTGKKITLECSQTMGHDKMYWYQQDPGMELHLIHYSYGVNSTEKGDLSSESTVSRIRTEHFPLTLESARPSHTSQYLCASSEYPGETQYFGPGTRLLVL.

The chain is built from TRBV29-1 and TRBJ2-5, with D possibly TRBD2 on 5 matching bases. The germline V gene encodes CDR1 SQVTM and CDR2 ANQGSEA. Trimming took 0 bases from V and 5 from J, leaving 7 bases between them. The CDR3 is made up of 12 amino acids. The CDR3 nucleotides read TGCAGCGTTGAAGATCCGGGGGAGACCCAGTACTTC. Translating it yields CSVEDPGETQYF.

The chain carries TRBV29-1 and TRBJ2-1; TRBD2 aligns across 11 bases. CDR1 SQVTM and CDR2 ANQGSEA come from the germline V gene. V was clipped by 0 bases and J by 6 bases; unmatched bases: 7. CDR3 length: 16 amino acids. The CDR3 loop is CSVEDGGGTSGNEQFF. Written as DNA, the CDR3 is TGCAGCGTTGAAGATGGTGGAGGGACTAGCGGCAATGAGCAGTTCTTC.

The chain is built from TRBV19 and TRBJ2-3, with D unclear. This CDR3 is built from 14 residues. The V gene's germline CDR1 is LNHDA and CDR2 SQIVND (reference sequence). V was shortened by 10 bases and J by 2 bases, with 16 bases between the two germline ends. The CDR3 loop reads CATTNRMVTDTQYF. The CDR3 bases are TGTGCCACCACCAATCGGATGGTCACAGATACGCAGTATTTT.

The chain couples TRBV5-6 to TRBJ1-5, with a tentative D call TRBD1 (6 bases). V was shortened by 1 base and J by 2 bases, with 10 bases between the two germline ends. The CDR3 covers 15 residues. The germline gives CDR1 SGHDT, CDR2 YYEEEE. The CDR3 bases are TGTGCCAGCAGCTTGAACAGGGAGGGCAATCAGCCCCAGCATTTT. Amino acid sequence: CASSLNREGNQPQHF.

The rearrangement joins TRBV29-1 to TRBJ2-3, with TRBD1 identical over 8 bases. J gave up 1 base and V 8 bases, and 14 bases lay outside the gene matches. The CDR3 spans 16 residues. From germline, CDR1 is SQVTM and CDR2 ANQGSEA. CDR3 coding DNA: TGCAGCCACGTTGACCCGACAGGGGTTGGCACAGATACGCAGTATTTT. It codes for CSHVDPTGVGTDTQYF.

This chain joins TRBV5-4 and TRBJ2-7; D is uncertain. The CDR3 contains 14 residues. Germline V gene lookup returns CDR1 SGHNT and CDR2 YYREEE (reference sequence). The V gene lost 2 bases and the J gene lost 1 base, with 10 bases spanning the gap. This chain's CDR3 is CASSFDGQSYEQYF. The DNA of the CDR3 is TGTGCCAGCAGCTTTGACGGTCAGTCCTACGAGCAGTACTTC.

Comments on this clone: This sample includes further DNA sequences coding for the same CDR3. The chain carries TRBV10-3 and TRBJ1-6, with D possibly being TRBD1 (6 bases). The CDR3 spans 13 residues. CDR1 ENHRY and CDR2 SYGVKD come from the germline V gene. V was cut by 4 bases and J by 7 bases, with 8 bases left in between. The CDR3 DNA follows: TGTGCCATCAGTGGCCAGGGGAATTCACCCCTCCACTTT. Translated, it gives CAISGQGNSPLHF.

The table lists this clone with a few counts. The chain combines TRBV4-2 with TRBJ2-2, with unresolved D. Germline V gene sequence: CDR1 LGHNA, CDR2 YNFKEQ. Trimming stripped 1 base from V and 4 bases from J, with 10 bases between. The CDR3 extends over 15 amino acids. CDR3 coding DNA: TGTGCCAGCAGCCAAGTTAACACAGTCACCGGGGAGCTGTTTTTT. The encoded protein is CASSQVNTVTGELFF.

The chain combines TRBV5-4 with TRBJ2-3; D unclear. Germline assignment: CDR1 SGHNT and CDR2 YYREEE (reference sequence). The CDR3 loop spans 13 amino acids. Trimming took off 0 bases at V and 4 bases at J, with 6 bases between the two ends. DNA of the CDR3: TGTGCCAGCAGCTTGGCTAGTCCAGATACGCAGTATTTT. This gives the protein CASSLASPDTQYF.